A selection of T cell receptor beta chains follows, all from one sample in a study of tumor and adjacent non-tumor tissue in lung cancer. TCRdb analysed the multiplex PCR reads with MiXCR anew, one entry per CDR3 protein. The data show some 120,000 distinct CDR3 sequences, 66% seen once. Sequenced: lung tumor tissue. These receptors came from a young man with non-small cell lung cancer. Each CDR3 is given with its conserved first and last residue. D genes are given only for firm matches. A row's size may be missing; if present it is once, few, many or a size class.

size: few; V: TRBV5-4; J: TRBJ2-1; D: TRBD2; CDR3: CASSSGTSGSREQFF; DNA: TGTGCCAGCAGCTCCGGGACTAGCGGGAGTCGAGAGCAGTTCTTC
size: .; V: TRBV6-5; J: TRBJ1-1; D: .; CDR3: CTSSYRDTNIEAFF; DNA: TGTACCAGCAGTTATCGGGACACGAACATTGAAGCTTTCTTT
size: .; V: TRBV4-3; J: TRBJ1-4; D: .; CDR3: CASSDTPGWSEKLFF; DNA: TGCGCCAGCAGTGATACCCCCGGGTGGAGCGAAAAACTGTTTTTT
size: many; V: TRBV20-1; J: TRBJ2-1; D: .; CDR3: CSGRDLTSYNEQFF; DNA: TGCAGTGGCCGGGACCTTACCTCCTACAATGAGCAGTTCTTC
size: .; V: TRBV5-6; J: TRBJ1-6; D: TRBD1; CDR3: CASSRPGQAHLPLHF; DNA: TGTGCCAGCAGCCGCCCGGGACAGGCGCATTTACCCCTCCACTTT
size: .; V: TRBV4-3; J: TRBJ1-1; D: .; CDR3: CAKSPHLEGNTEAFF; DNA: TGCGCCAAAAGCCCCCACTTGGAGGGGAACACTGAGGCTTTCTTT
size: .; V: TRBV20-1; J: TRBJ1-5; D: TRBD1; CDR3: CSARTGQRNQPRYF; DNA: TGCAGTGCTAGGACGGGACAGAGGAATCAGCCCCGGTATTTT
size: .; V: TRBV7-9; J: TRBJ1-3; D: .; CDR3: CASSPPATPGGNTIYF; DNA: TGTGCCAGCAGCCCACCGGCGACACCGGGTGGTAACACCATATATTTT
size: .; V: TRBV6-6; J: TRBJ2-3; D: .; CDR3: CTSSWEGDTQCF; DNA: TGTACCAGCAGTTGGGAAGGAGATACGCAGTGTTTT
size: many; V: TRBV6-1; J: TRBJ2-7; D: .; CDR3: CASSVDSYEQYF; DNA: TGTGCCAGCAGTGTCGACTCCTACGAGCAGTACTTC
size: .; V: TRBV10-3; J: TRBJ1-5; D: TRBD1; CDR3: CAICETGNRNQPQHF; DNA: TGTGCCATCTGTGAGACAGGGAATCGGAATCAGCCCCAACATTTT
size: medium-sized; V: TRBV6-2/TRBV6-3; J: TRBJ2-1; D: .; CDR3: CASTTPGAYNEQFF; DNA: TGTGCCAGCACAACCCCGGGGGCCTACAATGAGCAGTTCTTC
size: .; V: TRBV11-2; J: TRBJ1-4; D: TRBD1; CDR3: CASGLRLTGVSEKLFF; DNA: TGTGCCAGCGGCTTAAGATTGACAGGGGTTAGTGAAAAACTGTTTTTT
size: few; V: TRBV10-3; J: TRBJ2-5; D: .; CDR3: CAISGLRGAGQEIQYF; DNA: TGTGCCATCAGCGGTCTTAGGGGGGCCGGCCAAGAGATCCAGTACTTC
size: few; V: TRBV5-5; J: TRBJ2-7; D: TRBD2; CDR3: CASSRTSGRRDEQYF; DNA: TGTGCCAGCAGCCGGACTAGCGGGAGACGGGACGAGCAGTACTTC
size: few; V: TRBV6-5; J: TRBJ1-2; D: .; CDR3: CASSYSIRNYGYTF; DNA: TGTGCCAGCAGTTACTCGATTCGGAACTATGGCTACACCTTC
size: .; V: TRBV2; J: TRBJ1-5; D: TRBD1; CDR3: CASSERTGYQPQHF; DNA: TGTGCCAGCAGTGAAAGGACAGGGTATCAGCCCCAACATTTT
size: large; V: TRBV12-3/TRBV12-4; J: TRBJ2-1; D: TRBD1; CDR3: CASSPPGGGNNEQFF; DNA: TGTGCCAGCAGTCCCCCAGGGGGCGGAAACAATGAGCAGTTCTTC
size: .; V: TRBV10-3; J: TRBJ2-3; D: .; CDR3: CAISESQGSADTQYF; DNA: TGTGCCATCAGTGAGTCACAGGGTTCGGCAGATACGCAGTATTTT
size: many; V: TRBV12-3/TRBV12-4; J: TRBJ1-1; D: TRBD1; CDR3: CASQPAGGYTEAFF; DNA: TGTGCCAGCCAGCCGGCAGGGGGTTACACTGAAGCTTTCTTT
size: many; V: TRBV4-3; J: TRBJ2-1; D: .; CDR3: CASSQERWNEQFF; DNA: TGCGCCAGCAGCCAAGAAAGATGGAATGAGCAGTTCTTC
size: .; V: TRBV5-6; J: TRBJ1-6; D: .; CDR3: CASSFNNSPLHF; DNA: TGTGCCAGCAGCTTTAATAATTCACCCCTCCACTTT
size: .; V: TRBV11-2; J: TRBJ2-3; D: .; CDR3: CASSANLGQHTDSQYF; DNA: TGTGCCAGCAGCGCCAACCTTGGACAGCACACGGATTCGCAGTATTTT
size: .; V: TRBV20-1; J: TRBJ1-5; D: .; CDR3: CSAGGQPNQPQHF; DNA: TGCAGTGCTGGAGGACAACCGAATCAGCCCCAGCATTTT
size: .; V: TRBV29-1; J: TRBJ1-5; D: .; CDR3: CSARNSNLPQHF; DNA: TGCAGCGCGAGGAATAGCAATCTGCCCCAACATTTT
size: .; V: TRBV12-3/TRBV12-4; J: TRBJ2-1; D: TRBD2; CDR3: CTSNERGSSYDEQFF; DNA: TGTACCAGCAATGAGCGGGGGAGCTCCTACGATGAGCAATTCTTC
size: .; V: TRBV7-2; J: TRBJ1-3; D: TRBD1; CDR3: CACSLGTGVGTIYF; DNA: TGTGCCTGCAGCTTAGGGACAGGGGTGGGCACCATATATTTT
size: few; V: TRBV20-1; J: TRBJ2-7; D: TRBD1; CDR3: CNAREGAGQVYEHYF; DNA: TGCAATGCTAGAGAGGGGGCGGGACAGGTCTACGAGCATTACTTC
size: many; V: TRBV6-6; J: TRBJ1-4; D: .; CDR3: CASSERSNEKLFF; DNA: TGTGCCAGCAGCGAGCGATCTAATGAAAAACTGTTTTTT
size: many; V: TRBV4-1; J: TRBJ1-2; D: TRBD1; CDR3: CASSQSTGEGYGYTF; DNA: TGCGCCAGCAGCCAATCGACAGGGGAGGGCTATGGCTACACCTTC
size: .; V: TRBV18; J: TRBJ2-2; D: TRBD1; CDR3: CASSRDRENTGELFF; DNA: TGTGCCAGCTCAAGGGACAGGGAGAACACCGGTGAGCTGTTTTTT
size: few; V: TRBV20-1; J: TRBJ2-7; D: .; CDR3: CSAGLTRGTYEQYF; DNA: TGCAGTGCTGGCCTCACTCGGGGGACCTACGAACAGTACTTC
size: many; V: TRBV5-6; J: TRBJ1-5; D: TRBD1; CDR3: CASSLSQGGNQPQHF; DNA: TGTGCCAGCAGCTTGTCCCAGGGGGGCAATCAGCCCCAGCATTTT
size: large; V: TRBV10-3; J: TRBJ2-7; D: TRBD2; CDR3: CAISEVSGGLYEQYF; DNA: TGTGCCATCAGTGAGGTTAGCGGGGGCCTTTACGAGCAGTACTTC
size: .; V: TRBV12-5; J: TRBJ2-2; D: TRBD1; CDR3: CASVPTGQGLTGELFF; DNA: TGTGCTAGTGTTCCGACGGGACAGGGGCTGACCGGGGAACTGTTTTTT
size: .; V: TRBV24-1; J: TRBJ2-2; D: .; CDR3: CATRQRVHTGELFF; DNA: TGTGCCACCAGACAGAGGGTGCACACCGGGGAGCTGTTTTTT
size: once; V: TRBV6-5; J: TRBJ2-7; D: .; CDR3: CASNEDLETYEKYF; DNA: TGTGCCAGCAATGAAGATCTGGAAACCTACGAGAAGTACTTC
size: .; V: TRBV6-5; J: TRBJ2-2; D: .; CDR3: CASSYSGGRNTVELFF; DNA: TGTGCCAGCAGTTACTCGGGGGGACGGAACACTGTGGAGCTGTTTTTT
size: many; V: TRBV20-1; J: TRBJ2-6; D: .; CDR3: CSVQPPGANVLTF; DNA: TGCAGTGTCCAGCCTCCTGGGGCCAACGTCCTGACTTTC
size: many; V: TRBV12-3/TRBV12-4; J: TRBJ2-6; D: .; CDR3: CASRSGVTGANVLTF; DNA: TGTGCCAGCAGATCAGGGGTGACGGGGGCCAACGTCCTGACTTTC
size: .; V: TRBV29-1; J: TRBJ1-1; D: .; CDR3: CSIELAAPEVFF; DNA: TGCAGCATTGAGCTGGCTGCACCTGAAGTTTTCTTT
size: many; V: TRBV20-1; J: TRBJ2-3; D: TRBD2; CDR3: CSAREPASGRASYLQYF; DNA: TGCAGTGCTAGAGAACCGGCTAGCGGGAGGGCCTCGTATCTTCAGTATTTT
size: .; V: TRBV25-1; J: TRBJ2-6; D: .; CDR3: CASEQESGTNVLTF; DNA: TGTGCCAGCGAACAGGAATCTGGGACCAACGTCCTGACTTTC
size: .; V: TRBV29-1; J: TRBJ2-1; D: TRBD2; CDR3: CSAEDGGGWYEQFF; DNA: TGCAGCGCTGAAGACGGGGGGGGGTGGTATGAGCAGTTCTTC
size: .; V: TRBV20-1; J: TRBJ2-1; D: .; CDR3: CSARVGKGNNKQFF; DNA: TGCAGTGCTAGAGTCGGGAAAGGGAACAATAAGCAGTTCTTC
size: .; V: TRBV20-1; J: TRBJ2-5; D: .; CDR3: CSASPIMGRGENQYF; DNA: TGCAGTGCAAGCCCAATAATGGGGCGCGGTGAGAACCAGTACTTC
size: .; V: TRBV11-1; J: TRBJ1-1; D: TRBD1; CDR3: CASNVGQGVGIEAFF; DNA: TGTGCCAGCAACGTGGGACAGGGGGTTGGGATTGAAGCTTTCTTT
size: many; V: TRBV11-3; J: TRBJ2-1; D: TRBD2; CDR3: CASSLGPLGTSNNEQFF; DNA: TGTGCCAGCAGCTTAGGTCCTCTGGGGACTAGTAACAATGAGCAGTTCTTC
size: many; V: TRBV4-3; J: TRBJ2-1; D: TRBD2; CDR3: CASSQDPTSGGADEQFF; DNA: TGCGCCAGCAGCCAAGATCCAACTAGCGGGGGGGCTGATGAGCAGTTCTTC
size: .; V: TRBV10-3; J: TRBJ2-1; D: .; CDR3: CAVYPGSPYNEQFF; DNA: TGTGCCGTATACCCAGGGTCTCCATACAATGAGCAGTTCTTC
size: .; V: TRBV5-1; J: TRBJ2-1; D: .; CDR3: CASRNRGRSYNEQIF; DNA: TGCGCCAGCAGGAATCGTGGGAGATCCTACAATGAGCAGATCTTC
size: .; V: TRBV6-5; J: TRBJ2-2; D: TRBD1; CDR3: CASRTERGPNTGELFF; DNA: TGTGCCAGCAGGACGGAGAGGGGGCCGAACACCGGGGAGCTGTTTTTT
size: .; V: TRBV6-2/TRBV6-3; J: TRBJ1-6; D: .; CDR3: CTSSYHQGSPLRF; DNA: TGTACCAGCAGTTACCACCAGGGATCACCCCTCCGCTTT
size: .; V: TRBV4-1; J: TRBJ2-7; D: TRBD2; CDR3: CASSQTSGVGYEQYF; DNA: TGCGCCAGCAGCCAGACTAGCGGGGTTGGCTACGAGCAGTACTTC
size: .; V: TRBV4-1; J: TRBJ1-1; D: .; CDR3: CASSQDHLSIESFF; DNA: TGCGCCAGCAGCCAAGATCACCTCAGCATTGAATCTTTCTTT
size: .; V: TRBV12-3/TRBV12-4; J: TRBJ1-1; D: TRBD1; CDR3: CASSSLLLGQGSSEAFF; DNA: TGTGCCAGCAGTTCCCTCCTCCTCGGACAGGGCTCCAGTGAAGCTTTCTTT
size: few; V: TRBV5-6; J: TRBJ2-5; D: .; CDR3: CANSLDLQETQYF; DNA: TGTGCCAACAGCTTGGATCTGCAAGAGACCCAGTACTTC
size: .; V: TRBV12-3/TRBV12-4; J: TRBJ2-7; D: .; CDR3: CASSYTGGTYEWYF; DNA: TGTGCCAGCAGTTACACCGGGGGTACTTACGAGTGGTACTTC